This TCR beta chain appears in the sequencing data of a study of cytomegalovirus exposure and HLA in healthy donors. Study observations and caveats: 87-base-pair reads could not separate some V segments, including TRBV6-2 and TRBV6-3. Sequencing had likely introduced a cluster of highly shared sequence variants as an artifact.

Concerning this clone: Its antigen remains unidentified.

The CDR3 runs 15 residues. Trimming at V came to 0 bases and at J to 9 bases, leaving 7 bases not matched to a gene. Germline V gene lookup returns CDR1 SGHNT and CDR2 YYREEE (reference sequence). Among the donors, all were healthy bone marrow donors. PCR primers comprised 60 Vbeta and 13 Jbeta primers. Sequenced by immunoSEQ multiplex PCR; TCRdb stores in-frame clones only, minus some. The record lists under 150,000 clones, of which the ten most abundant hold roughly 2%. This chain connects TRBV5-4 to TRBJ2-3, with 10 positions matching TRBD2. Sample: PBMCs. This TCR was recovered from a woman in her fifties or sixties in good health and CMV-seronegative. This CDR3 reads CASSLVSSGSRTQYF. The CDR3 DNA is TGTGCCAGCAGCTTGGTGTCTAGCGGGAGTAGGACGCAGTATTTT.